The 14 T cell receptor beta chains reported below all come from one sample, sequenced in a study of blood T cell repertoires in COVID-19. Data came from immunoSEQ multiplex PCR; TCRdb stores just in-frame clones and leaves some out. This table holds around 94,000 clones, roughly 81% found once. The sample taken for sequencing was peripheral blood. The receptor set was obtained from a man aged 40-49 years with active or convalescent COVID-19.

V gene TRBV7-5 combines with J gene TRBJ1-2. TRBV7-5 is a recognized pseudogene. This CDR3 spans 13 amino acids. The CDR3 DNA reads TGTGTCAGAAGCCCTTTTGAGAACTATGGCTACACCTTC. Translating gives CVRSPFENYGYTF.

CDR3 residues: CASSPPGLAGGINEQFF. CDR3 bases: TGTGCCAGCTCACCACCCGGACTAGCGGGGGGAATCAATGAGCAGTTCTTC. V gene TRBV18 combines with J gene TRBJ2-1, with 14 positions matching TRBD2. V gave up 0 bases and J gave up 6 bases; unmatched junction bases: 4. The CDR3 has 17 residues. CDR1 is KGHSH and CDR2 is LQKENI in the germline V gene.

The rearrangement links TRBV12-5 to TRBJ1-1; D unclear. Deletions cut 1 base from V and 6 bases from J, with 9 bases between. Per the germline V gene, CDR1 is LGHNT and CDR2 is FRNRAP. The CDR3 spans 13 residues. This chain's CDR3 is CASGLGGFAEAFF. DNA of the CDR3: TGTGCTAGTGGTTTGGGAGGGTTTGCTGAAGCTTTCTTT. The entire variable domain, with the rest obtained from reference TRBV12-5 and TRBJ1-1, is as follows: DARVTQTPRHKVTEMGQEVTMRCQPILGHNTVFWYRQTMMQGLELLAYFRNRAPLDDSGMPKDRFSAEMPDATLATLKIQPSEPRDSAVYFCASGLGGFAEAFFGQGTRLTVV.

The chain couples TRBV5-6 to TRBJ1-5, with D uncertain. Germline values: CDR1 SGHDT, CDR2 YYEEEE. CDR3 length equals 16 residues. V shed 4 bases and J shed 4 bases, with 18 bases lying between them. The CDR3 DNA sequence: TGTGCCAGCAGCCCCCTTGGGGAGGCGGCGAATCAGCCCCAGCATTTT. It specifies CASSPLGEAANQPQHF.

The chain has TRBV6-5 and TRBJ1-5; D unresolved. V lost 5 bases and J 4 bases, leaving 12 bases between the germline ends. Germline CDR1 reads MNHEY; CDR2 reads SVGAGI. This CDR3 region has 14 residues. Here the CDR3 DNA reads TGTGCCAGCAGTATTACGAGGTTGAATCAGCCCCAGCATTTT. This encodes CASSITRLNQPQHF.

This chain joins TRBV7-2 and TRBJ2-7, with 11 bases matching TRBD1. Germline V lookup: CDR1 SGHTA, CDR2 FQGNSA. The CDR3 is 13 residues long. V lost 5 bases and J lost 9; bases outside the gene matches: 6. CDR3 DNA: TGTGCCAGCAGCCTGGGACAGGGGGTGATGCAGTACTTC. It translates to CASSLGQGVMQYF. The variable domain in full, with the rest retrieved from reference TRBV7-2 and TRBJ2-7, is GAGVSQSPSNKVTEKGKDVELRCDPISGHTALYWYRQSLGQGLEFLIYFQGNSAPDKSGLPSDRFSAERTGGSVSTLTIQRTQQEDSAVYLCASSLGQGVMQYFGPGTRLTVT.

The V and J genes are TRBV7-3 and TRBJ2-5; possibly TRBD1 for D (5 bases). This CDR3 has 16 amino acids. V shed 3 bases and J shed 4 bases, with 18 bases lying between them. Germline V lookup: CDR1 SGHTA, CDR2 FQGTGA. CDR3 nucleotide sequence: TGTGCCAGCAGCTTGTCGTGGCAGGGTGTCGGAGAGACCCAGTACTTC. Residues: CASSLSWQGVGETQYF.

This chain joins TRBV6-5 and TRBJ2-7; 15 bases match TRBD2. CDR1 MNHEY and CDR2 SVGAGI come from the germline V gene. The CDR3 is 15 amino acids. Germline trimming cut 4 bases from V and 7 bases from J; bases unmatched to any gene: 5. The CDR3: CASSSGTSGGYEQYF. The CDR3 region has the DNA TGTGCCAGCAGTTCTGGGACTAGCGGGGGGTATGAGCAGTACTTC.

This chain connects TRBV29-1 to TRBJ1-2; tentative D call: TRBD1 (5 bases). Germline CDR1 reads SQVTM; CDR2 reads ANQGSEA. Deletions cut 0 bases from V and 4 bases from J, with 12 bases between. The CDR3 length is 14 residues. The CDR3 spells CSVEERTPSYGYTF. The CDR3 DNA reads TGCAGCGTTGAAGAAAGGACACCTTCCTATGGCTACACCTTC.

This clone was observed a single time. The chain combines TRBV29-1 with TRBJ1-1; possible D gene TRBD1, 6 bases. The germline gives CDR1 SQVTM, CDR2 ANQGSEA. The CDR3 has 13 residues. V lost 3 bases and J 10 bases, leaving 18 bases between the germline ends. Here the CDR3 reads CSVDPGTLLGAFF. The DNA for the CDR3 is TGCAGCGTTGATCCCGGGACACTCCTTGGAGCTTTCTTT.

The gene calls are TRBV7-9 and TRBJ1-4; TRBD1 matches at 8 bases. V lost 2 bases, J lost 5 bases, and 7 bases stayed unmatched. Germline V gene data show CDR1 as SEHNR and CDR2 as FQNEAQ (reference sequence). The CDR3 contains 16 residues. In nucleotides, the CDR3 is TGTGCCAGCAGCTTAATCCCGACAGGGGCGAATGAAAAACTGTTTTTT. Protein product: CASSLIPTGANEKLFF.

This chain uses TRBV7-8 with TRBJ2-7; D is possibly TRBD1 (5 bases). The length of the CDR3 is 16 residues. With 1 base removed from V and 3 bases from J, the gap between germline ends came to 16 bases. Germline CDR1 and CDR2: SGHVS and FQNEAQ. The CDR3 spells CASSLGGGATDYEQYF. CDR3 bases: TGTGCCAGCAGCTTAGGCGGTGGGGCGACAGACTACGAGCAGTACTTC.

The CDR3 DNA reads TGTGCCAGCAGTGGGATGTCGACAGGGACTGATAACTATGGCTACACCTTC. It translates to CASSGMSTGTDNYGYTF. This chain connects TRBV6-1 to TRBJ1-2, with 7 positions matching TRBD1. CDR1 and CDR2 (germline): MNHNS, SASEGT. CDR3 length equals 17 residues. V shed 4 bases, J shed 1 base, and the junction held 12 bases outside the gene matches.

The rearrangement links TRBV5-1 to TRBJ2-3; 9 bases match TRBD1. The trim removed 3 bases at V and 5 bases at J, leaving 7 bases unmatched. Germline CDR1 and CDR2: SGHRS and YFSETQ. This CDR3 has 15 amino acids. This CDR3 is CASSWGTGLKDTQYF. CDR3 DNA sequence: TGCGCCAGCAGCTGGGGGACAGGGCTGAAAGATACGCAGTATTTT.